The 6 T cell receptor beta chains listed next were all sequenced from one sample in a study of shared clonotypes between healthy human individuals. Sequencing used immunoSEQ multiplex PCR; TCRdb keeps in-frame clones, though not all of them. The sample has some 2,500,000 clones, roughly 93% seen once. The sequencing input was naive CD4+ T cells from PBMCs. The subset: CD45RA+ positively selected. The receptors derive from a man aged 18 to 30 in good health. Some clones in this sample may be carry-over from other donors' samples.

This rearrangement joins TRBV5-1 to TRBJ2-1; 10 bases line up with TRBD2. Looked up from germline, CDR1 is SGHRS and CDR2 is YFSETQ. With 6 bases clipped from V and 10 bases from J, the junction kept 16 bases outside the gene matches. This CDR3 comprises 16 residues. CDR3 nucleotide sequence: TGCGCCAGCAAGATTCTAGCGGGAGAAGGGTATTACGAGCAGTTCTTC. This translates into CASKILAGEGYYEQFF.

CDR3 DNA sequence: TGCGCCAGCAGCCAAGAGGGCGTCGGCGGGGCCAGCTCCTACAATGAGCAGTTCTTC. Translating it yields CASSQEGVGGASSYNEQFF. V usage is TRBV4-3 and J usage is TRBJ2-1; possible D gene TRBD2, 6 bases. The CDR3 runs 19 residues. Germline CDR1 is LGHNA and CDR2 is YSLEER. V was cut by 0 bases and J by 0 bases, with 18 bases left in between.

A word on this clone: The same CDR3 arises from other DNA sequences in this sample as well. CDR3 sequence: CASSLTGLYGYTF. Here the CDR3 DNA reads TGTGCCAGCAGTTTAACGGGGTTATATGGCTACACCTTC. The chain carries TRBV28 and TRBJ1-2; D is unclear. The CDR3 covers 13 residues. Germline lookup yields CDR1 MDHEN and CDR2 SYDVKM. V was clipped by 2 bases and J by 5 bases, with 9 bases between them.

The V gene is TRBV7-3, the J gene TRBJ2-1; 13 bases align to TRBD2. CDR3 length: 17 amino acids. The germline V gene has CDR1 SGHTA and CDR2 FQGTGA. Unmatched junction bases numbered 10, after V lost 2 bases and J lost 9 bases. The chain's CDR3 is CASSLGTSGRGLGEQFF. The DNA of the CDR3 is TGTGCCAGCAGCTTAGGTACTAGCGGGAGGGGATTAGGTGAGCAGTTCTTC.

The chain recombines TRBV29-1 with TRBJ2-5; 9 nucleotides agree with TRBD2. The closer fit of TRBJ2-7 to the DNA end suggests the J call may be wrong. Germline-derived CDR1 and CDR2 are SQVTM and ANQGSEA. The CDR3 runs to 17 residues. Here the CDR3 reads CSVGVLGGGRANYEQYF. CDR3 DNA: TGCAGCGTTGGGGTTTTGGGCGGCGGGAGGGCCAACTACGAGCAGTACTTC.

V gene TRBV14 combines with J gene TRBJ2-7, with TRBD1 identical over 12 bases. The CDR3 runs to 15 residues. Germline V gene lookup returns CDR1 SGHDN and CDR2 FVKESK. With 5 bases clipped from V and 6 bases from J, the junction kept 8 bases outside the gene matches. CDR3 nucleotide sequence: TGTGCCAGCAGCGCGAGGGACAGGGGGCGAGGCGAGCAGTACTTC. This codes for CASSARDRGRGEQYF.